Below, 32 T cell receptor beta chains from the same sample are listed, as sequenced in a study of regulatory T cells in long-lasting Graves disease. Library construction for TCR beta used iRepertoire HTBI primers and Arm-PCR of CDR3 regions. TCRdb analysed the multiplex PCR reads with MiXCR anew, one entry per CDR3 protein. Among approximately 300,000 distinct CDR3 sequences, 18% were seen once, and the ten largest hold about 38%. Specified time point: newly diagnosed GD, antithyroid drugs for less than 3 months. After RNA was extracted from PBMCs, the TCR library was made from it. The sequencing used peripheral blood mononuclear cells (PBMCs), collected at new diagnosis, from a patient treated with antithyroid drugs. The receptors come from a female donor with Graves disease.

V usage is TRBV30 and J usage is TRBJ2-1, with D tentatively TRBD1 (5 bases). The CDR3 has 17 residues. Trimming took off 2 bases at V and 2 bases at J, with 19 bases between the two ends. Germline loops: CDR1 GTSNPN, CDR2 SVGIG (reference sequence). CDR3 nucleotides: TGTGCCTGGAGTTCAGGAGTGATTAGGGGCCCCTACAATGAGCAGTTCTTC. Translating it yields CAWSSGVIRGPYNEQFF. The full variable domain, in which reference TRBV30 and TRBJ2-1 provide the parts outside the CDR3, is SQTIHQWPATLVQPVGSPLSLECTVEGTSNPNLYWYRQAAGRGLQLLFYSVGIGQISSEVPQNLSASRPQDRQFILSSKKLLLSDSGFYLCAWSSGVIRGPYNEQFFGPGTRLTVL.

This clonotype was seen many times. The chain employs TRBV6-2 or TRBV6-3 and TRBJ2-7; D unresolved. V was clipped by 2 bases and J by 4 bases, with 6 bases between them. Germline CDR1 MNHEY, CDR2 SVGEGT. This CDR3 has 12 residues. The CDR3 is CASSYPYYEQYF. In nucleotides, the CDR3 is TGTGCCAGCAGTTACCCTTATTACGAGCAGTACTTC.

This clonotype has more than one count but fewer than ten. A much bigger clone sits one base away, suggesting this may be a read error. Since no conserved phenylalanine or tryptophan closes the CDR3, a read error is the likely cause. J is TRBJ1-1 and V is TRBV6-2 or TRBV6-3, with a possible D match to TRBD1 (5 bases). V lost 0 bases, J lost 4 bases, and 12 bases lay in between. The CDR3 sequence is 15 residues long. The germline gives CDR1 MNHEY, CDR2 SVGEGT. The CDR3 here is CASSYSGLGGTEAFS. DNA for the CDR3: TGTGCCAGCAGTTACTCGGGACTCGGGGGCACTGAAGCTTTCTCT.

This clonotype came up a few times. The J gene is TRBJ2-2, the V gene TRBV19; no definite D call. CDR1 and CDR2 from the germline V gene are LNHDA and SQIVND (reference sequence). The germline V and J ends were trimmed by 4 bases and 6 bases, with 9 bases remaining between them. The CDR3 is 13 residues long. The CDR3 DNA sequence: TGTGCCAGTAGTAGAACCCTCGCCGGGGAGCTGTTTTTT. It encodes CASSRTLAGELFF.

The sample holds many counts of this clonotype. The genes are TRBV2 and TRBJ1-5; D unclear. Germline CDR1 is SNHLY and CDR2 is FYNNEI. The CDR3 extends over 16 amino acids. Trimming left V 1 base short and J 0 bases short, with 10 bases between. The CDR3 DNA follows: TGTGCCAGCAGTGAAGTGTCAGCATATAGCAATCAGCCCCAGCATTTT. Translation: CASSEVSAYSNQPQHF.

This clonotype was observed at least ten times. This chain connects TRBV6-1 to TRBJ1-4, with TRBD1 as a possible D gene (6 bases). Trimming cost V 6 bases and J 5 bases, with 19 bases left between them. CDR3 length: 16 amino acids. Germline CDR1 MNHNS, CDR2 SASEGT. The CDR3 DNA reads TGTGCCAGCAGCCTACTGCGGGGGCTAGGGAATGAAAAACTGTTTTTT. This gives the protein CASSLLRGLGNEKLFF.

The rearrangement joins TRBV13 to TRBJ1-5; the D gene is possibly TRBD1 (5 bases). CDR3 length: 15 residues. The germline V gene encodes CDR1 PRHDT and CDR2 FYEKMQ (reference sequence). V shed 6 bases and J shed 9 bases, with 21 bases lying between them. This CDR3 is CASSFSTDPQGPQHF. The CDR3 nucleotides are TGTGCCAGCAGTTTTTCGACAGACCCCCAAGGGCCCCAGCATTTT. Complete variable domain (other parts from reference TRBV13 and TRBJ1-5): AAGVIQSPRHLIKEKRETATLKCYPIPRHDTVYWYQQGPGQDPQFLISFYEKMQSDKGSIPDRFSAQQFSDYHSELNMSSLELGDSALYFCASSFSTDPQGPQHFGDGTRLSIL.

This clonotype has more than one count but fewer than ten. The rearrangement joins TRBV5-1 to TRBJ2-6; D unclear. The CDR3 spans 17 residues. CDR1 and CDR2 from the germline V gene are SGHRS and YFSETQ. V gave up 1 base and J gave up 0 bases, with 11 bases separating them. The CDR3 bases are TGCGCCAGCAGCTTGATCGACGGTAACTCTGGGGCCAACGTCCTGACTTTC. It translates to CASSLIDGNSGANVLTF.

As regards this clonotype: Since a far larger clone is one base different, this is likely a read error. The genes are TRBV5-1 and TRBJ2-7; TRBD1 is a possible D gene (7 bases). The germline gives CDR1 SGHRS, CDR2 YFSETQ. This CDR3 spans 16 amino acids. The DNA for the CDR3 is TGTGCCAGCAGCGCAGGGGGGACTTTGAGCTCCTACGAGCAGTACTTC. As protein: CASSAGGTLSSYEQYF.

The DNA for the CDR3 is TGTGCCAGCAGTCTAGGGTGGGAAAAACTGTTTTTT. Its translation is CASSLGWEKLFF. V gene TRBV12-3 or TRBV12-4 combines with J gene TRBJ1-4; D gene uncertain. V lost 5 bases, J lost 8 bases, and 9 bases lay in between. The CDR3 sequence is 12 residues long.

Ten or more counts support this clonotype. J is TRBJ1-2 and V is TRBV19; D uncertain. Per germline, CDR1 LNHDA and CDR2 SQIVND (reference sequence). V dropped 1 base and J dropped 5 bases, with 17 bases sitting between them. This CDR3 contains 16 residues. CDR3 sequence (DNA): TGTGCCAGTAGTATAGGGAGGGCTGACGGAGAATATGGCTACACCTTC. Amino acids: CASSIGRADGEYGYTF.

Points on this clonotype: Because the CDR3 is missing its conserved closing phenylalanine or tryptophan, this is likely a read error. No DNA is shown, since the ends of the CDR3 on it are uncertain; the CDR3 is the one TCRdb lists. The chain joins TRBV5-1 to TRBJ1-1; the table's TRBD1 call for D was not verified on the DNA. The CDR3 adds up to 16 amino acids, both ends counted. Germline-derived CDR1 and CDR2 are SGHRS and YFSETQ. CDR3 sequence reads: CASSSTGGASNTEVFL.

V gene TRBV5-1 combines with J gene TRBJ1-1; D is unresolved. V was clipped by 6 bases and J by 5 bases, with 17 bases between them. This CDR3 is built from 14 residues. Germline V gives CDR1 SGHRS, CDR2 YFSETQ. CDR3 DNA sequence: TGCGCCAGCACCCTAGGAAGAGGAGGAACTGAAGCTTTCTTT. Its protein is CASTLGRGGTEAFF.

In this sample, this clonotype turned up a few times. The missing conserved phenylalanine or tryptophan at the end of this CDR3 makes a read error likely. V is TRBV12-3 or TRBV12-4 and J is TRBJ1-1; 7 bases map to TRBD1. This CDR3 region has 14 residues. The J segment lost 6 bases and the V segment lost 5 bases, leaving 9 bases of the junction unmatched. As DNA, the CDR3 is TGTGCCAGCAGTAACCAGGGGGGGAGCGCTGAAGCTTTCATT. Amino acids: CASSNQGGSAEAFI.

This clonotype turned up a few times. This chain uses TRBV5-1 with TRBJ2-6; 12 nucleotides align to TRBD2. The CDR3 sequence is 19 residues long. Trimming cost V 1 base and J 2 bases; bases outside gene matches: 7. Germline V CDR1 and CDR2: SGHRS, YFSETQ. Written as DNA, the CDR3 is TGCGCCAGCAGCTTGACTAGCGGGAGGTATTCCCCTGGGGCCAACGTCCTGACTTTC. Its translation is CASSLTSGRYSPGANVLTF.

This clonotype was detected ten times or more. J is TRBJ2-3 and V is TRBV11-2, with D perhaps TRBD2 (6 bases). Trimming removed 3 bases at V and 7 bases at J, with 17 bases between. This CDR3 is 15 amino acids long. CDR1 SGHAT and CDR2 FQNNGV come from the germline V gene. The CDR3 spells CASSFGDSKTYTQYF. CDR3 nucleotides: TGTGCCAGCAGCTTTGGGGACTCGAAAACCTATACGCAGTATTTT. Full variable domain (remainder filled in from reference TRBV11-2 and TRBJ2-3): EAGVAQSPRYKIIEKRQSVAFWCNPISGHATLYWYQQILGQGPKLLIQFQNNGVVDDSQLPKDRFSAERLKGVDSTLKIQPAKLEDSAVYLCASSFGDSKTYTQYFGPGTRLTVL.

The chain joins TRBV20-1 to TRBJ2-7; 8 nucleotides align to TRBD2. Unmatched junction bases numbered 12, after V lost 6 bases and J lost 5 bases. Germline V gene data show CDR1 as DFQATT and CDR2 as SNEGSKA (reference sequence). The CDR3 has 14 residues. The chain's CDR3 is CSAEGPAGVDEQYF. CDR3 DNA: TGCAGTGCCGAGGGTCCAGCGGGAGTTGACGAGCAGTACTTC.

The gene calls are TRBV3-1 and TRBJ2-5, with D tentatively TRBD2 (5 bases). Germline assignment: CDR1 LGHDT and CDR2 YNNKEL (reference sequence). Trimming removed 2 bases from V and 5 bases from J, with 15 bases in between. The CDR3 is 15 amino acids. CDR3 region: CASSQSGSMRETQYF. CDR3 DNA sequence: TGTGCCAGCAGCCAAAGCGGATCGATGAGGGAGACCCAGTACTTC.

The chain links TRBV28 to TRBJ2-1; 7 nucleotides align to TRBD2. Unmatched junction bases numbered 7, after V lost 3 bases and J lost 8 bases. Germline lookup yields CDR1 MDHEN and CDR2 SYDVKM. This CDR3 spans 14 amino acids. Here the CDR3 DNA reads TGTGCCAGCAGTTTTGGCGGGAGTAGGGATGAGCAGTTCTTC. Its protein product is CASSFGGSRDEQFF.

A note on this clonotype: A clone one base away is much larger, so this may be a read error. The chain has TRBV3-1 and TRBJ2-5, with TRBD2 as a possible D gene (5 bases). This CDR3 is built from 15 residues. The V and J ends lost 1 base and 11 bases respectively, with 20 bases between them. CDR1 and CDR2 (germline): LGHDT, YNNKEL (reference sequence). CDR3 sequence (DNA): TGTGCCAGCAGCCAAGGGAAGGCTAGCCTCCATGAGCAGTACTTC. Protein product: CASSQGKASLHEQYF.

This clonotype was detected only a few times. The chain carries TRBV12-3 or TRBV12-4 and TRBJ2-1; D unclear. V shed 3 bases and J shed 12 bases, with 18 bases lying between them. CDR3 length: 14 amino acids. CDR3 loop: CASSFTWASWGQFF. In DNA form, the CDR3 reads TGTGCCAGCAGTTTTACTTGGGCCTCCTGGGGGCAGTTCTTC.

V gene TRBV28 combines with J gene TRBJ2-3; maybe TRBD2 (5 bases). Between the trimmed V and J ends, which lost 7 bases and 2 bases, there was a span of 13 bases. Looked up from germline, CDR1 is MDHEN and CDR2 is SYDVKM. The CDR3 has 14 residues. This CDR3 is CASTGISTTDTQYF. DNA of the CDR3: TGTGCCAGCACGGGAATTAGCACCACAGATACGCAGTATTTT. Full variable domain (rest looked up from reference TRBV28 and TRBJ2-3): DVKVTQSSRYLVKRTGEKVFLECVQDMDHENMFWYRQDPGLGLRLIYFSYDVKMKEKGDIPEGYSVSREKKERFSLILESASTNQTSMYLCASTGISTTDTQYFGPGTRLTVL.

In the case of this clonotype: At one end, the junction sequence differs from germline, possibly due to a read error. The rearrangement links TRBV3-1 to TRBJ2-7, with TRBD1 as a possible D gene (6 bases). The CDR3 is 16 amino acids. CDR1 and CDR2 (germline): LGHDT, YNNKEL (reference sequence). As DNA, the CDR3 is TGTGGCAGCACCGGGGCAGGGGCCAAAAGCTCCTACGAGCAGTACTTC. Translation: CGSTGAGAKSSYEQYF.

This clonotype was seen ten or more times. This chain joins TRBV3-1 and TRBJ2-1; a weak D match, TRBD1 (6 bases). The germline V gene has CDR1 LGHDT and CDR2 YNNKEL (reference sequence). V was shortened by 1 base and J by 7 bases, with 11 bases between the two germline ends. The CDR3 has 14 amino acids. CDR3 loop: CASSQAGTLNEQFF. CDR3 nucleotide sequence: TGTGCCAGCAGCCAAGCCGGGACATTGAATGAGCAGTTCTTC.

The CDR3: CASSFGTYQPQHF. CDR3 nucleotides: TGTGCCAGCAGTTTCGGGACCTATCAGCCCCAGCATTTT. This chain connects TRBV27 to TRBJ1-5; TRBD1 is a possible D gene (5 bases). Germline loops: CDR1 MNHEY, CDR2 SMNVEV (reference sequence). The CDR3 is made up of 13 amino acids. The germline V and J ends were trimmed by 3 bases and 5 bases, with 8 bases remaining between them.

This clonotype was seen ten or more times. This chain joins TRBV4-1 and TRBJ2-3; unclear D gene. Germline loops: CDR1 MGHRA, CDR2 YSYEKL. Between the trimmed V and J ends, which lost 2 bases and 0 bases, there was a span of 15 bases. The CDR3 spans 17 residues. CDR3 bases: TGCGCCAGCAGCCAAACCACCCCCAGCGCTAGCACAGATACGCAGTATTTT. This codes for CASSQTTPSASTDTQYF.

This clonotype was observed many times. The chain carries TRBV20-1 and TRBJ2-3; D is unresolved. In germline, CDR1 is DFQATT, CDR2 SNEGSKA (reference sequence). The CDR3 spans 15 residues. V was trimmed by 1 base and J by 6 bases, leaving 17 bases between them. The CDR3 DNA reads TGCAGTGCTAGAGGTCCTTCTCCTTCGTGGGATACGCAGTATTTT. Translation: CSARGPSPSWDTQYF.

CDR3: CASSLWLAPNNEQFF. CDR3 DNA sequence: TGTGCCAGTAGTCTCTGGCTAGCGCCGAACAATGAGCAGTTCTTC. The chain combines TRBV19 with TRBJ2-1, with a weak D call TRBD2 (6 bases). The CDR3 runs 15 residues. Germline lookup yields CDR1 LNHDA and CDR2 SQIVND (reference sequence). V was clipped by 5 bases and J by 5 bases, with 16 bases between them.

The V and J genes are TRBV6-2 or TRBV6-3 and TRBJ2-4; TRBD1 is a possible D gene (6 bases). CDR1 is MNHEY and CDR2 is SVGEGT in the germline V gene. V lost 6 bases, J lost 6 bases, and 15 bases lay in between. The CDR3 runs 14 residues. The CDR3 loop is CASSSRDTLNIQYF. In nucleotides, the CDR3 is TGTGCCAGCAGCTCCCGGGACACCTTAAACATTCAGTACTTC.

About this clonotype: A read error may be the cause here, since a much bigger clone is one base away. The chain joins TRBV6-9 to TRBJ2-3; no firm D call. This CDR3 is built from 15 residues. Germline V gene sequence: CDR1 MNHGY, CDR2 SVAAGI. CDR3 loop: CASSSPLLTTHTQYF. In nucleotides, the CDR3 is TGTGCCAGCAGTTCACCTTTACTTACCACACATACGCAGTATTTT.

Details on this clonotype: A far more abundant clone sits one base away, making this likely a read error. This chain joins TRBV11-3 and TRBJ1-1; tentatively, D is TRBD1 (6 bases). Germline V gives CDR1 SGHNT, CDR2 YENEEA. This CDR3 has 15 amino acids. CDR3 in amino acids: CASSRGAGLGTEALF. In DNA, the CDR3 is TGTGCCAGCAGCAGGGGGGCAGGGCTAGGCACTGAAGCTTTGTTT.

This clonotype came up a few times. Sequence at one end of the junction differs from germline and may be a read error. The chain carries TRBV9 and TRBJ2-5; D not resolved. The CDR3 covers 15 residues. Germline values: CDR1 SGDLS, CDR2 YYNGEE. The CDR3 sequence: CAGSVALGSQETQYF. The CDR3 DNA sequence: TGTGCCGGCAGCGTAGCTTTGGGGTCCCAAGAGACCCAGTACTTC.